This T cell receptor beta chain was sequenced for a study of cytomegalovirus exposure and HLA in healthy donors. Broader study findings: Common viral pathogens seemed to be connected with several of the most significant clusters, according to a later analysis.

A multiplex PCR was run with 60 Vbeta primers and 13 Jbeta primers. Sequencing used immunoSEQ multiplex PCR; TCRdb keeps in-frame clones, though not all of them. The sample includes about 120,000 clones, 70% to 80% of them seen just once. Trimming cost V 7 bases and J 4 bases, with 8 bases left between them. Germline loops: CDR1 MDHEN, CDR2 SYDVKM. The CDR3 runs to 12 residues. With regard to this clone: What it recognizes is unknown.

This TCR was sampled from a woman in her late teens or twenties in good health and CMV-seronegative. What was sequenced was PBMCs. J is TRBJ1-5 and V is TRBV28; D is perhaps TRBD1 (5 bases). The CDR3 loop reads CASKTVNQPQHF. As DNA, the CDR3 is TGTGCCAGCAAGACAGTAAATCAGCCCCAGCATTTT. The full variable domain, completed using reference TRBV28 and TRBJ1-5, is DVKVTQSSRYLVKRTGEKVFLECVQDMDHENMFWYRQDPGLGLRLIYFSYDVKMKEKGDIPEGYSVSREKKERFSLILESASTNQTSMYLCASKTVNQPQHFGDGTRLSIL.